What follows is one T cell receptor beta chain and its context. The antigen is undetermined. Germline trimming cut 1 base from V and 0 bases from J; bases unmatched to any gene: 2. The CDR3 consists of 15 residues. In germline, CDR1 is SEHNR, CDR2 FQNEAQ (reference sequence). The data belong to a study of blood T cells in healthy people across ages. Study findings and constraints: TCR beta diversity tracked closely with naive T cell percentage.

The authors ran a second PCR of about 7 to 11 cycles using a sample-barcoded 5' primer and a J-beta primer mix. Each TCR beta cDNA got a 12-nucleotide random molecular identifier. TCRdb re-derived calls from the 5' RACE reads in MiXCR, one entry per CDR3 protein. The table lists about 720,000 distinct CDR3 sequences, roughly 25% of them singletons. These data were also filed under a second study, of T cells of mothers and their children. From that report: A second PCR was performed with the M1S primer. This primer added sample barcodes and 2-4 random nucleotides.

V gene TRBV7-9 combines with J gene TRBJ2-7; 8 bases fit TRBD2. The source material was blood. This sequence was found in a boy aged 5 to 17 in good health. The CDR3 loop reads CASSLEGLVSYEQYF. The CDR3 DNA is TGTGCCAGCAGCTTAGAGGGACTAGTCTCCTACGAGCAGTACTTC. Together with reference TRBV7-9 and TRBJ2-7, the CDR3 gives the full variable domain: DTGVSQNPRHKITKRGQNVTFRCDPISEHNRLYWYRQTLGQGPEFLTYFQNEAQLEKSRLLSDRFSAERPKGSFSTLEIQRTEQGDSAMYLCASSLEGLVSYEQYFGPGTRLTVT.